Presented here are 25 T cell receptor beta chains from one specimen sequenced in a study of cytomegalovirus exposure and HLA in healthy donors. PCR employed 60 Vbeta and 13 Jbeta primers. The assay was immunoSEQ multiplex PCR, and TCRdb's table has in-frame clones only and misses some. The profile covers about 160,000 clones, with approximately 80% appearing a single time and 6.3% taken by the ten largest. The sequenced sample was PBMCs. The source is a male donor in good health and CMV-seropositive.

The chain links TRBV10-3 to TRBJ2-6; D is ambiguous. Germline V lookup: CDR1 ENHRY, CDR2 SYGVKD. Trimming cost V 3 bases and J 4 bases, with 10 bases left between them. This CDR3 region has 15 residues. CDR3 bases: TGTGCCATCAGTGATACTTTCCTCGGGGCCAACGTCCTGACTTTC. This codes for CAISDTFLGANVLTF.

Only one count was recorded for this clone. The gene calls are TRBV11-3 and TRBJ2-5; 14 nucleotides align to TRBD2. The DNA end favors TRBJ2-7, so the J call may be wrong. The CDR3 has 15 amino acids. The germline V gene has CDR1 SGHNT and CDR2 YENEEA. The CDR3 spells CASSFGTSGSYEQYF. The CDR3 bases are TGTGCCAGCAGCTTCGGGACTAGCGGGAGCTACGAGCAGTACTTC.

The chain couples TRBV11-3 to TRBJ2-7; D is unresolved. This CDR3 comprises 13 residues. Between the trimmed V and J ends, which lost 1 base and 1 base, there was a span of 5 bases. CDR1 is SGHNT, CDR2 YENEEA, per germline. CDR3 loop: CASSLVVSYEQYF. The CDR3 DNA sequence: TGTGCCAGCAGCTTAGTAGTTTCCTACGAGCAGTACTTC.

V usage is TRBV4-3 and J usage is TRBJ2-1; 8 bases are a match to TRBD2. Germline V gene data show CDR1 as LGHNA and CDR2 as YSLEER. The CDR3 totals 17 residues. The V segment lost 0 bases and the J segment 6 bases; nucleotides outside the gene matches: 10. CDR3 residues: CASSQDGGSGSGNEQFF. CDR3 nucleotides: TGCGCCAGCAGCCAAGATGGAGGGAGCGGGAGCGGCAATGAGCAGTTCTTC.

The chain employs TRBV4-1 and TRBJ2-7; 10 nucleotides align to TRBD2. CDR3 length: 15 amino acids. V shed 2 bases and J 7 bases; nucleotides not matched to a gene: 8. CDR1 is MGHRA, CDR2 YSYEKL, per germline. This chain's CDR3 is CASSQLAGVIGEQYF. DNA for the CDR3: TGCGCCAGCAGCCAACTAGCGGGAGTAATAGGAGAGCAGTACTTC.

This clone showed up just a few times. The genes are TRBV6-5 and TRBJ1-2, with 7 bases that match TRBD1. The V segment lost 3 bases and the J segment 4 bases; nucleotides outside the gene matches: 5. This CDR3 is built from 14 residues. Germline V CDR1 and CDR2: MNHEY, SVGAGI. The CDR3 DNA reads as TGTGCCAGCAGTTATACAGGGGCGTCCTATGGCTACACCTTC. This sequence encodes CASSYTGASYGYTF.

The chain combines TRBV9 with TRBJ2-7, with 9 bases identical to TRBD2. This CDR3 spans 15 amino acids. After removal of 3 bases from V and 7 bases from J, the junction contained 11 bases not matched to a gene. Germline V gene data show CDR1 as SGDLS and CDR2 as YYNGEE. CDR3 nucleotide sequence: TGTGCCAGCAGCGCCGGACTAGCGAGGCGTGGAGAGCAGTACTTC. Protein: CASSAGLARRGEQYF.

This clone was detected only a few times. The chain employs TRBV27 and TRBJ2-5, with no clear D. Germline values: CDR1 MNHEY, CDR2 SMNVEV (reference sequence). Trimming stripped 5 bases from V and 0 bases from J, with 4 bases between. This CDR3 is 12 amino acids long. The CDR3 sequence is CASSPNQETQYF. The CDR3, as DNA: TGTGCCAGCAGTCCTAACCAAGAGACCCAGTACTTC.

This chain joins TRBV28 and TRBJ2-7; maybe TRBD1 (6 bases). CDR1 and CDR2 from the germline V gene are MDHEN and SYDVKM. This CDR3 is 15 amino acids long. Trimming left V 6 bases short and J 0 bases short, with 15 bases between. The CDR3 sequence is CASRVDRPSSYEQYF. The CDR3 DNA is TGTGCCAGCAGAGTCGACAGGCCAAGCTCCTACGAGCAGTACTTC.

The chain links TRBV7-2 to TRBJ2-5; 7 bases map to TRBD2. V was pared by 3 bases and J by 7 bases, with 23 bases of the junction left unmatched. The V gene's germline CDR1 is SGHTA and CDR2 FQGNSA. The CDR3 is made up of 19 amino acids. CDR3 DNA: TGTGCCAGCAGCTTCATGCTCCCAAGGGCTAGCGGTCCCCAGGGGACCCAGTACTTC. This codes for CASSFMLPRASGPQGTQYF. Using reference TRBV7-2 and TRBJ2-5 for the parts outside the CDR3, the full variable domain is GAGVSQSPSNKVTEKGKDVELRCDPISGHTALYWYRQSLGQGLEFLIYFQGNSAPDKSGLPSDRFSAERTGGSVSTLTIQRTQQEDSAVYLCASSFMLPRASGPQGTQYFGPGTRLLVL.

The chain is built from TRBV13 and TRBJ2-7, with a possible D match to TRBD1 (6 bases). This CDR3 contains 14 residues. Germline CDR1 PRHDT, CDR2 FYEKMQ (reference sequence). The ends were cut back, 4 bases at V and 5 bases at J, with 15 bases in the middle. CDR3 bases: TGTGCCAGCAGCTCGGTCAGGGGTTTCAACGAGCAGTACTTC. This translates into CASSSVRGFNEQYF.

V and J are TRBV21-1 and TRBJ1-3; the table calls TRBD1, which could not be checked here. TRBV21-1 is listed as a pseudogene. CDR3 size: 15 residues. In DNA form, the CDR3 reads TGTGCCAGCAGCAAAGGTCCACGGACACCGGACACCATATATTTT. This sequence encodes CASSKGPRTPDTIYF.

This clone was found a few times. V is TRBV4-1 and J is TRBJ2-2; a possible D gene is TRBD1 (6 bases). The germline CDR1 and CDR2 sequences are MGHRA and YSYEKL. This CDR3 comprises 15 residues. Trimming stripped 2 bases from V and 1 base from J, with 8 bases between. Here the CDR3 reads CASSQTDRNTGELFF. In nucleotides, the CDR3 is TGCGCCAGCAGCCAAACGGACAGGAACACCGGGGAGCTGTTTTTT.

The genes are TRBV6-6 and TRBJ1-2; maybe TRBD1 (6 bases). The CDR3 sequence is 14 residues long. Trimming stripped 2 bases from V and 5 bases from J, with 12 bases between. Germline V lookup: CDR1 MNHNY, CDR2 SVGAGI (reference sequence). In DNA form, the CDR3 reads TGTGCCAGCAGTTACGACGGTCAGGGGTATGGCTACACCTTC. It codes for CASSYDGQGYGYTF.

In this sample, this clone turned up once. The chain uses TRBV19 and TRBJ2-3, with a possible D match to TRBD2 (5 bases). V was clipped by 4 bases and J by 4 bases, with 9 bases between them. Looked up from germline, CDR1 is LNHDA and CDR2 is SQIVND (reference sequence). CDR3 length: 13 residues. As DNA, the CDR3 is TGTGCCAGTAGTAAAAGCGGCGCAGATACGCAGTATTTT. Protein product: CASSKSGADTQYF. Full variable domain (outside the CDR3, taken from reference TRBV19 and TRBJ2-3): DGGITQSPKYLFRKEGQNVTLSCEQNLNHDAMYWYRQDPGQGLRLIYYSQIVNDFQKGDIAEGYSVSREKKESFPLTVTSAQKNPTAFYLCASSKSGADTQYFGPGTRLTVL.

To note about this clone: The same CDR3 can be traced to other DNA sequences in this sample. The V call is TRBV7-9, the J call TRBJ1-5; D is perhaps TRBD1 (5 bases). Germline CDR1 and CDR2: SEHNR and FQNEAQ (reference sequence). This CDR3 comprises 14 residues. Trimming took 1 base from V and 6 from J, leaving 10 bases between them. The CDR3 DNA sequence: TGTGCCAGCAGCTTAGGGCAGGGTGGTCAGCCCCAGCATTTT. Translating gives CASSLGQGGQPQHF.

The CDR3 loop reads CASSFTGAGANVLTF. CDR3 sequence (DNA): TGTGCCAGCAGCTTTACTGGAGCTGGGGCCAACGTCCTGACTTTC. The genes are TRBV7-9 and TRBJ2-6; D unclear. The CDR3 runs 15 residues. The V and J ends lost 3 bases and 2 bases respectively, with 8 bases between them. Germline CDR1 reads SEHNR; CDR2 reads FQNEAQ (reference sequence).

For the CDR3, the DNA is TGTGCCAGCAGCTCCCAGGGCAGTCATAGCAATCAGCCCCAGCATTTT. Its translation: CASSSQGSHSNQPQHF. V and J are TRBV7-8 and TRBJ1-5; D perhaps matches TRBD1 (5 bases). The V end lost 4 bases, the J end lost 0 bases, and 13 bases lay between the germline ends. This CDR3 has 16 amino acids. The germline CDR1 and CDR2 sequences are SGHVS and FQNEAQ.

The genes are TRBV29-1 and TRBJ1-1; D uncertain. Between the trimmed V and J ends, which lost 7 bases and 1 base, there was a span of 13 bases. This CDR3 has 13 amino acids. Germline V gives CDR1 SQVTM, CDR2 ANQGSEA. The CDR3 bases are TGCAGCGCATCGGCGGTAGAGAACACTGAAGCTTTCTTT. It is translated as CSASAVENTEAFF.

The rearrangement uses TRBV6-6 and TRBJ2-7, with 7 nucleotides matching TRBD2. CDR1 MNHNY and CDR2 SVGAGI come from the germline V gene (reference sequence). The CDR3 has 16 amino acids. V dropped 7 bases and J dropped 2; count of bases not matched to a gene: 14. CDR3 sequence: CASTSTPGLPAYEQYF. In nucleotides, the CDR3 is TGTGCCAGCACCTCGACTCCGGGACTACCTGCCTACGAGCAGTACTTC.

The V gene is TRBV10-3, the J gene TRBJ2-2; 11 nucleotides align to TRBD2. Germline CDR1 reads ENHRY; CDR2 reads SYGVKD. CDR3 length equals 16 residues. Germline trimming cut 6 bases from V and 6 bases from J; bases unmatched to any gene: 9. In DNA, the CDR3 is TGTGCCATCAGAGCAACTAGCGGGAGTATTCCCGGGGAGCTGTTTTTT. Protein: CAIRATSGSIPGELFF.

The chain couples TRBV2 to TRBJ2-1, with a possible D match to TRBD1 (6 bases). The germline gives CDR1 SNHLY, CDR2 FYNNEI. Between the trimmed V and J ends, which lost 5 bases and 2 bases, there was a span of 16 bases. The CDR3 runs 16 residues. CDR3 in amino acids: CASSSIQGLTYNEQFF. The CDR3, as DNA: TGTGCCAGCAGTTCTATCCAGGGGTTAACCTACAATGAGCAGTTCTTC.

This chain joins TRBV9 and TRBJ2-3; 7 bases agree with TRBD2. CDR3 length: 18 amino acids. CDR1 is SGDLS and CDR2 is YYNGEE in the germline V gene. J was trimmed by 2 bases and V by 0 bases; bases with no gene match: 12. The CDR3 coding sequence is TGTGCCAGCAGCGTAGGGGACTATTGGAGCAGGGACACAGATACGCAGTATTTT. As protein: CASSVGDYWSRDTDTQYF.

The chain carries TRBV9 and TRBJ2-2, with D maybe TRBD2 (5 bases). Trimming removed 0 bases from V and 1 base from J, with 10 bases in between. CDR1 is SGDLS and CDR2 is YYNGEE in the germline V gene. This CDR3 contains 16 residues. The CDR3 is CASSVAVGVNTGELFF. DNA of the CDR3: TGTGCCAGCAGCGTAGCAGTGGGAGTGAACACCGGGGAGCTGTTTTTT.

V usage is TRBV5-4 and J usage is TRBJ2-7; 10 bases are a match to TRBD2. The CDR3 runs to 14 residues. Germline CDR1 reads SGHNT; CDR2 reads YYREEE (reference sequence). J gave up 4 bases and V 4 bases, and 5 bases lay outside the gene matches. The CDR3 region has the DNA TGTGCCAGCAGCCCTAGCGGGAGATCTTACGAGCAGTACTTC. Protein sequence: CASSPSGRSYEQYF.